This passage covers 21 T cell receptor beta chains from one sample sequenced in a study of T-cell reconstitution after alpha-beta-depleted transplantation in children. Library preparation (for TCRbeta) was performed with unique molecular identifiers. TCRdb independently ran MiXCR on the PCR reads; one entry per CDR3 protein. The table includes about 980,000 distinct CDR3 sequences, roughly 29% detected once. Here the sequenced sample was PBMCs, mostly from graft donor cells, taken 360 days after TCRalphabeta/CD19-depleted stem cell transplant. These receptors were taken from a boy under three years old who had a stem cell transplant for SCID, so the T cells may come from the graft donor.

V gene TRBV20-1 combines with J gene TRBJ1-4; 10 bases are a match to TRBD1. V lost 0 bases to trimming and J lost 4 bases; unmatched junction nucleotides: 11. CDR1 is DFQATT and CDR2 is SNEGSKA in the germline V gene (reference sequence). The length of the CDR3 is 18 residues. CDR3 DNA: TGCAGTGCTAGAGATCAGGGGACAGGGGCCGAGATTAATGAAAAACTGTTTTTT. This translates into CSARDQGTGAEINEKLFF.

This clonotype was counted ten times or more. The CDR3 sequence is CSARDGAGGRNEQFF. CDR3 nucleotide sequence: TGCAGTGCTAGAGATGGAGCGGGGGGGAGGAATGAGCAGTTCTTC. V gene TRBV20-1 combines with J gene TRBJ2-1; 10 nucleotides line up with TRBD2. V lost 0 bases and J lost 7; bases outside the gene matches: 6. Germline V gene data show CDR1 as DFQATT and CDR2 as SNEGSKA (reference sequence). The CDR3 spans 15 residues.

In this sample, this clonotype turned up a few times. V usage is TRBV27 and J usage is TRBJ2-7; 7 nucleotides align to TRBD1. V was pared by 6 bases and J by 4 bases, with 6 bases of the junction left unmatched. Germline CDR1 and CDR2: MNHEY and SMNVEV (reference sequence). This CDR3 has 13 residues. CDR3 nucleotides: TGTGCCAGCAGGGGGACAGTAGGGTACGAGCAGTACTTC. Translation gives CASRGTVGYEQYF.

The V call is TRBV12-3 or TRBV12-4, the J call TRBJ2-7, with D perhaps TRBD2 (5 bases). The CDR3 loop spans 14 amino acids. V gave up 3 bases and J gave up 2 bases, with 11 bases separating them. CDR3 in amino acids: CASSFETTPYEQYF. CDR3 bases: TGTGCCAGCAGTTTCGAGACTACCCCCTACGAGCAGTACTTC.

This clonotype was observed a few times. CDR3 in amino acids: CASSPSTDRPGAQYF. The CDR3 region has the DNA TGTGCCAGCAGTCCTTCGACAGACCGTCCGGGGGCCCAGTACTTC. The chain carries TRBV12-3 or TRBV12-4 and TRBJ2-5, with D possibly TRBD2 on 6 matching bases. Deletions cut 5 bases from V and 9 bases from J, with 22 bases between. This CDR3 has 15 amino acids.

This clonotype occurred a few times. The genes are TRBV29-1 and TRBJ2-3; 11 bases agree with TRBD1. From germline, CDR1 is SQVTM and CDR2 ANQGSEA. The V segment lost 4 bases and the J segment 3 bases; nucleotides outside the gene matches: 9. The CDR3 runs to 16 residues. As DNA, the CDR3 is TGCAGCGTTGGGGGACAGGGGGGGGCTAGGACAGATACGCAGTATTTT. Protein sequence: CSVGGQGGARTDTQYF.

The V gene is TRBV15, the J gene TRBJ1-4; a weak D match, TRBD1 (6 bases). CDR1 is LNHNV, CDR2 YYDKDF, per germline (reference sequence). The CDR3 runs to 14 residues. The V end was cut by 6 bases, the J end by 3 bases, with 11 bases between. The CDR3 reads CATRQGLANEKLFF. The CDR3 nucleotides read TGTGCCACCAGGCAGGGGTTGGCTAATGAAAAACTGTTTTTT.

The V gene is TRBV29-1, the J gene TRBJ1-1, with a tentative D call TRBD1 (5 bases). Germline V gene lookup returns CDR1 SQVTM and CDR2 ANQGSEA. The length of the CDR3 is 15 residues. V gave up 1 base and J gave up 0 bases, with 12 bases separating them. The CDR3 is CSVEVWGRVNTEAFF. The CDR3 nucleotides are TGCAGCGTTGAAGTATGGGGCAGGGTGAACACTGAAGCTTTCTTT.

DNA for the CDR3: TGTGCCAGCATAATGGCTAGCACAGATACGCAGTATTTT. Amino acid sequence: CASIMASTDTQYF. The rearrangement joins TRBV7-8 to TRBJ2-3; no firm D call. CDR3 length: 13 amino acids. Trimming removed 7 bases from V and 0 bases from J, with 8 bases in between. The germline V gene has CDR1 SGHVS and CDR2 FQNEAQ.

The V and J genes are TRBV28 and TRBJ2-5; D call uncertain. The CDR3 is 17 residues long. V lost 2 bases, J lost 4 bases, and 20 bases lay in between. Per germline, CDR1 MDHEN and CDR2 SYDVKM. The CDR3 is CASSLNRRPGSGETQYF. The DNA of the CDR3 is TGTGCCAGCAGTTTAAATCGTAGACCCGGGTCGGGAGAGACCCAGTACTTC.

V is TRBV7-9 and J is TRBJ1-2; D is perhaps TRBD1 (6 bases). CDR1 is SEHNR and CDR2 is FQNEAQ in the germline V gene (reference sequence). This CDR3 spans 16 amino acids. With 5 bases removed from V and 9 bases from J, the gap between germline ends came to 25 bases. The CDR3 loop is CASSAEGGRMGLRYTF. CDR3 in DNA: TGTGCCAGCAGCGCAGAGGGGGGGCGCATGGGTTTGCGCTACACCTTC.

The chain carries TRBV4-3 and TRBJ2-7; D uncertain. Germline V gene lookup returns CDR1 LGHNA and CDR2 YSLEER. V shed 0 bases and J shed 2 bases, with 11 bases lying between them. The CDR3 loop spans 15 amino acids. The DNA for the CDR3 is TGCGCCAGCAGCCAAGAACCTAGATCTACCTACGAGCAGTACTTC. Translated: CASSQEPRSTYEQYF.

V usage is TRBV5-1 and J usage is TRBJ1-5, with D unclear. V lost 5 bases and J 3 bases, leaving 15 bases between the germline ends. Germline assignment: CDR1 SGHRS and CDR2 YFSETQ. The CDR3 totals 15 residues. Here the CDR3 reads CASRKATEANQPQHF. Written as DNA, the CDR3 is TGCGCCAGCAGGAAGGCAACAGAGGCCAATCAGCCCCAGCATTTT.

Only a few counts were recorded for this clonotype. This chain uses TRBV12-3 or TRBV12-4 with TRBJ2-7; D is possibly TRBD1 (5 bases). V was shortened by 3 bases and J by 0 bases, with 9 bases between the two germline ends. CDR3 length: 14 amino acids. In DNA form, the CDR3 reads TGTGCCAGCAGTTTGGACACCGTCTCCTACGAGCAGTACTTC. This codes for CASSLDTVSYEQYF.

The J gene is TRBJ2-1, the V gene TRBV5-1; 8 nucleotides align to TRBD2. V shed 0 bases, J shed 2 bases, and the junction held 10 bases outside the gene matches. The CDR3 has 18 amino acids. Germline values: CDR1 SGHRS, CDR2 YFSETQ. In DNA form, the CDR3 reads TGCGCCAGCAGCTTGGACGGGAAGCGGGGGCGGACCTACAATGAGCAGTTCTTC. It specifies CASSLDGKRGRTYNEQFF.

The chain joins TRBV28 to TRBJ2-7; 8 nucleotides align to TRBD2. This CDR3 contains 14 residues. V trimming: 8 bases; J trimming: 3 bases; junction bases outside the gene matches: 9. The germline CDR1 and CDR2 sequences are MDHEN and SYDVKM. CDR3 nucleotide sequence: TGTGCCAGCTTCGCCCGGGGGGGCGACTACGAGCAGTACTTC. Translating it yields CASFARGGDYEQYF.

This chain's CDR3 is CASSPRPGQGYNEQFF. The CDR3 bases are TGCGCCAGCAGCCCTCGACCGGGACAGGGTTACAATGAGCAGTTCTTC. The chain links TRBV5-1 to TRBJ2-1, with 9 bases lining up with TRBD1. CDR1 and CDR2 (germline): SGHRS, YFSETQ. V trimming: 4 bases; J trimming: 4 bases; junction bases outside the gene matches: 9. This CDR3 contains 16 residues.

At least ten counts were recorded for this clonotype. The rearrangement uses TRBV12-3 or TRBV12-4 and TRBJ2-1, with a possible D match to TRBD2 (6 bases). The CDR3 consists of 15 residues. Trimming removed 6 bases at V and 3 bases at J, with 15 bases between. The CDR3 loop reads CASSLRDSYYNEQFF. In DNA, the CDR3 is TGTGCCAGCAGCCTCCGGGACTCTTACTACAATGAGCAGTTCTTC.

The chain's CDR3 is CSARAGPNTEAFF. As DNA, the CDR3 is TGCAGTGCAAGGGCAGGCCCAAACACTGAAGCTTTCTTT. The chain combines TRBV20-1 with TRBJ1-1, with unresolved D. The germline V and J ends were trimmed by 6 bases and 2 bases, with 13 bases remaining between them. Per germline, CDR1 DFQATT and CDR2 SNEGSKA (reference sequence). There are 13 residues in the CDR3.

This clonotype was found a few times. Written as DNA, the CDR3 is TGCAGCGTTGAAGGGCGCGAGACAGGGGCGCCAGAGACCCAGTACTTC. Amino acid sequence: CSVEGRETGAPETQYF. The chain is built from TRBV29-1 and TRBJ2-5; 8 bases fit TRBD1. Germline CDR1 reads SQVTM; CDR2 reads ANQGSEA. CDR3 length equals 16 residues. V dropped 1 base and J dropped 4; count of bases not matched to a gene: 11.

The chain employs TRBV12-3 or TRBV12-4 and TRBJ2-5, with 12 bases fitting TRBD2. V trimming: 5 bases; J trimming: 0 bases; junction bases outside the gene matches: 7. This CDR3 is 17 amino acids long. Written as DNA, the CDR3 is TGTGCCAGCAGTCTTTCCGGACTAGCGGGGAACCAAGAGACCCAGTACTTC. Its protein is CASSLSGLAGNQETQYF.